The next 5 T cell receptor beta chains were all read from a single sample in a study of T cell repertoires in cytomegalovirus infection. A single record per CDR3 protein comes from TCRdb applying MiXCR to the reads. This sample yields more than 350,000 distinct CDR3 sequences, of which approximately 33% are seen a single time; around 15% belongs to the top ten. The sequenced sample consisted of PBMCs. These receptors all stem from a human donor in good health (CMV status not recorded). Some clones in this sample may be carry-over from other donors' samples.

This clonotype has a handful of counts. The chain couples TRBV5-1 to TRBJ1-1, with TRBD1 as a possible D gene (6 bases). V was pared by 5 bases and J by 1 base, with 15 bases between. CDR1 is SGHRS, CDR2 YFSETQ, per germline. The CDR3 consists of 15 residues. Here the CDR3 DNA reads TGCGCCAGCAGGCCAAGACAGGTTACGAACACTGAAGCTTTCTTT. It is translated as CASRPRQVTNTEAFF.

The chain carries TRBV24-1 and TRBJ2-2, with 10 positions matching TRBD1. Trimming cost V 4 bases and J 6 bases; bases outside gene matches: 7. Per the germline V gene, CDR1 is KGHDR and CDR2 is SFDVKD. This CDR3 comprises 16 residues. The CDR3 DNA reads as TGTGCCACCAGTGAGAGTGACAGGGGGCGTCCCGGGGAGCTGTTTTTT. Translation gives CATSESDRGRPGELFF.

The rearrangement joins TRBV11-2 to TRBJ2-2, with 9 nucleotides matching TRBD2. There are 18 residues in the CDR3. After removal of 6 bases from V and 0 bases from J, the junction contained 11 bases not matched to a gene. Per germline, CDR1 SGHAT and CDR2 FQNNGV. CDR3 region: CASSSIAGAASNTGELFF. In nucleotides, the CDR3 is TGTGCCAGCAGTTCAATAGCGGGGGCCGCCTCGAACACCGGGGAGCTGTTTTTT.

This rearrangement joins TRBV7-6 to TRBJ2-5; TRBD2 matches 15 bases. This CDR3 comprises 17 residues. Germline CDR1 SGHVS, CDR2 FNYEAQ. Trimming removed 4 bases from V and 4 bases from J; junction bases left unmatched: 7. CDR3 DNA: TGTGCCAGCAGCTGGACTAGCGGGGGGGCGGGAAGAGAGACCCAGTACTTC. It specifies CASSWTSGGAGRETQYF. The complete variable domain, with remaining parts taken from reference TRBV7-6 and TRBJ2-5, reads GAGVSQSPRYKVTKRGQDVALRCDPISGHVSLYWYRQALGQGPEFLTYFNYEAQQDKSGLPNDRFSAERPEGSISTLTIQRTEQRDSAMYRCASSWTSGGAGRETQYFGPGTRLLVL.

The table lists this clonotype with a few counts. Written as DNA, the CDR3 is TGCGCCAGCAGCCGAGGACAGGGGGGCACAGATACGCAGTATTTT. Translation gives CASSRGQGGTDTQYF. The gene calls are TRBV4-1 and TRBJ2-3; TRBD1 agrees at 10 bases. The CDR3 sequence is 15 residues long. CDR1 and CDR2 (germline): MGHRA, YSYEKL. V lost 4 bases, J lost 1 base, and 2 bases stayed unmatched.